This TCR beta chain was sequenced during a study of memory CD4+ T cells and cytomegalovirus serostatus. Study results and limitations: The CMV-associated TCR signature appears largely within the CD4+ memory repertoire. Repertoires predicted CMV serostatus with median bootstrapped AUC of approximately 0.94.

Some clones are missing from TCRdb's copy, which holds only in-frame ones; the method was immunoSEQ multiplex PCR. Of about 50,000 clones listed, 82% were seen once; the top ten hold 0.4%. Single viable CD3+CD4+CD8-CD45RO+ cells were sorted as the memory CD4+ T cells. Donors' CMV status reflects serum IgG against pp150, pp28, p38, p52. This clone was recorded a few times. Its antigen is as yet unknown. V lost 7 bases, J lost 0 bases, and 3 bases stayed unmatched. This CDR3 is built from 15 residues. The germline gives CDR1 LNHNV, CDR2 YYDKDF (reference sequence). The sequencing sample was made of memory CD4+ T cells from blood. The sequence derives from an adult in good health and CMV-seronegative. The chain combines TRBV15 with TRBJ2-6, with 7 bases fitting TRBD2. CDR3: CATTGTTSGANVLTF. CDR3 coding DNA: TGTGCCACCACCGGGACTACCTCTGGGGCCAACGTCCTGACTTTC.